The source of this T cell receptor beta chain is a study of cytomegalovirus exposure and HLA in healthy donors. The table came from immunoSEQ multiplex PCR; TCRdb's copy has only in-frame clones and leaves some out. The table lists 220,000 or so clones, over 75% of them singletons. The CDR3 extends over 17 amino acids. Trimming removed 3 bases from V and 2 bases from J; junction bases left unmatched: 7. The germline gives CDR1 MNHEY, CDR2 SMNVEV (reference sequence). The sequence derives from a woman aged 18 to 35 in good health and CMV-seropositive. Source material: PBMCs. The chain joins TRBV27 to TRBJ2-5; TRBD2 aligns across 12 bases. The CDR3 nucleotides read TGTGCCAGCAGTTTCACCCTAGCGGGAGGGCCTCAAGAGACCCAGTACTTC. Protein sequence: CASSFTLAGGPQETQYF.